This T cell receptor (beta chain) was found in a study of T cell responses to AZD1222 COVID-19 vaccine. The overall study: Pooled in the analysis were second doses at about 4 or about 12 weeks.

Germline loops: CDR1 MDHEN, CDR2 SYDVKM. The V segment lost 4 bases and the J segment 8 bases; nucleotides outside the gene matches: 10. The CDR3 is made up of 15 amino acids. Profiling relied on immunoSEQ multiplex PCR, and the TCRdb table lists in-frame clones only, not all of them. Of around 160,000 clones listed, 91% are singletons. The sequence derives from an adult in good health. The genes are TRBV28 and TRBJ1-4, with TRBD1 matching 7 bases. Sample: peripheral blood, taken on day 0 of AZD1222 vaccination. In DNA, the CDR3 is TGTGCCAGCAGTTCCCCTACAGGGGTAGGCGAAAAACTGTTTTTT. This codes for CASSSPTGVGEKLFF.